This TCR beta chain was identified during a study of T-cell memory formation after mild COVID-19. Study summary: TCR clusters showed largely donor specificity. Overall study findings and caveats: Contracting CD4+ clones lay largely in CM and EM, with CD8+ ones residing in EMRA.

This CDR3 spans 15 amino acids. V was trimmed by 1 base and J by 7 bases, leaving 16 bases between them. TCRalpha and TCRbeta libraries used 5'RACE with constant-segment primers and UMIs. MiXCR was run by TCRdb on the 5' RACE reads, yielding one entry per CDR3 protein. The top ten clones hold approximately 22% of a sample with approximately 290,000 distinct CDR3 sequences, over 7% of them seen once. Notes on this clonotype: The antigen remains undetermined.

The TCR originated in a man aged 18 to 35 who had mild COVID-19 (a few samples of this study predate the infection). Cell type and time point are not known. This rearrangement joins TRBV12-3 or TRBV12-4 to TRBJ1-2; D might be TRBD1 (5 bases). The sample consisted of PBMCs or a T cell subset sorted from them (not recorded which). In DNA form, the CDR3 reads TGTGCCAGCAGTTTAGAGGCAGGGCGTTTGAGTGGCTACACCTTC. It translates to CASSLEAGRLSGYTF.